This TCR beta chain was obtained from a study of prognosis after radiotherapy for stage I lung cancer. The study amplified the TCR beta CDR3 region from genomic DNA. This amplification was carried out by two rounds of multiplex PCR. Primers specific to each TRBV and TRBJ gene were used in first-round PCR. PCR proceeded to a second round, and that round used universal primers. TCRdb re-called the multiplex PCR reads through MiXCR, storing one row per CDR3 protein. The data hold 20,000 or so distinct CDR3 sequences, with about a quarter observed a single time. The sample holds many counts of this clonotype. Its antigen is not identified. Germline lookup yields CDR1 LNHNV and CDR2 YYDKDF (reference sequence). V was pared by 0 bases and J by 2 bases, with 7 bases between. This CDR3 contains 14 residues. Whole-study results and caveats: After stereotactic body radiation therapy, patients with later distant metastases showed lower Shannon entropy. After stereotactic body radiation therapy, unique TCR clone counts dropped from a median of around 10,000 to 6,500. Patients without metastases reportedly showed TRBV and TRBJ gene usage unlike that of patients with metastases.

The V and J genes are TRBV15 and TRBJ1-2; no clear D. The sample in question was PBMCs, obtained before or after stereotactic body radiation therapy (not recorded which). This receptor was taken from a donor aged 50 or older with non-small cell lung cancer. The CDR3 sequence: CATSRDQQNYGYTF. The DNA for the CDR3 is TGTGCCACCAGCAGAGATCAACAGAACTATGGCTACACCTTC.